The next 10 T cell receptor beta chains were all read from a single sample in a study of T cell repertoires in cytomegalovirus infection (dated by TCRdb to about 2019). The reads were generated on an Illumina HiSeq 1500. The public reads were quality trimmed at Q25 with fastp and then assembled into clones with MiXCR by TCRdb, keeping productive beta chains. A single entry per CDR3 protein holds the most common genes and DNA from its merged rows. In this sample the table shows about 890,000 distinct CDR3 sequences, roughly 30% of which occur a single time. Roughly 12% of the sample lies in the top ten. No antigens are known for them. According to the study, the label for this sample's treatment or condition signals: in vitro stimulation with specific CMV peptide epitopes to enrich CMV-specific T cells. The source was cultured CD8+ T cells from PBMCs, collected from culture after CMV antigen stimulation. Source of these receptors: a human donor in good health (CMV status not recorded). Some clones in this sample may be carry-over from other donors' samples.

The V gene is TRBV27, the J gene TRBJ1-1; maybe TRBD1 (6 bases). Trimming removed 5 bases at V and 2 bases at J, with 15 bases between. Germline assignment: CDR1 MNHEY and CDR2 SMNVEV (reference sequence). The CDR3 is 15 amino acids. CDR3 residues: CASSEHREINTEAFF. The CDR3 nucleotides are TGTGCCAGCAGTGAACACAGGGAAATAAACACTGAAGCTTTCTTT.

This chain connects TRBV5-4 to TRBJ2-5, with 9 bases lining up with TRBD2. CDR3 length equals 15 residues. Germline V lookup: CDR1 SGHNT, CDR2 YYREEE (reference sequence). V trimming: 5 bases; J trimming: 2 bases; junction bases outside the gene matches: 7. CDR3 bases: TGTGCCAGCAGAATGGGACTAGCAGAGCAAGAGACCCAGTACTTC. This translates into CASRMGLAEQETQYF.

In this sample, this clonotype turned up a few times. The chain links TRBV7-9 to TRBJ1-1; D call uncertain. V lost 5 bases, J lost 0 bases, and 10 bases lay in between. The CDR3 spans 14 residues. Germline CDR1 SEHNR, CDR2 FQNEAQ (reference sequence). CDR3 residues: CASSANKMNTEAFF. In DNA form, the CDR3 reads TGTGCCAGCAGCGCCAACAAGATGAACACTGAAGCTTTCTTT.

This chain uses TRBV7-9 with TRBJ1-1; 7 bases agree with TRBD1. V was clipped by 5 bases and J by 9 bases; unmatched bases: 3. Germline lookup yields CDR1 SEHNR and CDR2 FQNEAQ (reference sequence). The CDR3 sequence is 11 residues long. The CDR3 nucleotides are TGTGCCAGCAGCGAGACAGGGAAAGCTTTCTTT. Residues: CASSETGKAFF. The whole variable domain, remainder taken from reference TRBV7-9 and TRBJ1-1, is DTGVSQNPRHKITKRGQNVTFRCDPISEHNRLYWYRQTLGQGPEFLTYFQNEAQLEKSRLLSDRFSAERPKGSFSTLEIQRTEQGDSAMYLCASSETGKAFFGQGTRLTVV.

This clonotype appeared many times. The chain links TRBV12-3 or TRBV12-4 to TRBJ1-5; D is ambiguous. V lost 5 bases to trimming and J lost 0 bases, with 8 bases between them. The CDR3 sequence is 14 residues long. The CDR3 bases are TGTGCCAGCAGTCCCCAACATAGCAATCAGCCCCAGCATTTT. The encoded protein is CASSPQHSNQPQHF.

The chain combines TRBV5-5 with TRBJ2-1; tentatively, D is TRBD2 (6 bases). The germline gives CDR1 SGHKS, CDR2 YYEKEE (reference sequence). V lost 6 bases and J lost 7, with 14 bases in between. The CDR3 runs 13 residues. The CDR3, as DNA: TGTGCCAGCACGTACGGGGCGGGGAATGAGCAGTTCTTC. This codes for CASTYGAGNEQFF.

This clonotype was picked up a small number of times. The CDR3 loop reads CASSLLPVPENTEAFF. CDR3 DNA: TGTGCCAGCAGCTTACTCCCCGTACCGGAGAACACTGAAGCTTTCTTT. This chain uses TRBV7-9 with TRBJ1-1, with D uncertain. V was trimmed by 2 bases and J by 1 base, leaving 14 bases between them. CDR3 size: 16 residues. Germline CDR1 and CDR2: SEHNR and FQNEAQ (reference sequence).

The V gene is TRBV10-3, the J gene TRBJ2-3, with D possibly TRBD2 on 6 matching bases. V lost 6 bases and J lost 0, with 13 bases in between. The CDR3 is 15 amino acids. Germline V CDR1 and CDR2: ENHRY, SYGVKD. The CDR3 DNA reads as TGTGCCATCAGGATCCGGAGGGACAGCACAGATACGCAGTATTTT. This gives the protein CAIRIRRDSTDTQYF.

The rearrangement uses TRBV29-1 and TRBJ2-2; 10 positions match TRBD1. Trimming took 6 bases from V and 3 from J; bases not matched to a gene: 4. Germline V gives CDR1 SQVTM, CDR2 ANQGSEA. There are 14 residues in the CDR3. The CDR3 DNA follows: TGCAGCGTGGATGGACAGGGGGACACCGGGGAGCTGTTTTTT. Residues: CSVDGQGDTGELFF.

The sample holds many counts of this clonotype. CDR3 DNA sequence: TGTGCCAGCAGCTACTTGAGGGGACAGGGGCAAAGCACAGATACGCAGTATTTT. Residues: CASSYLRGQGQSTDTQYF. V is TRBV7-8 and J is TRBJ2-3; 10 bases line up with TRBD1. This CDR3 has 18 amino acids. Germline V gene data show CDR1 as SGHVS and CDR2 as FQNEAQ. V was clipped by 4 bases and J by 0 bases; unmatched bases: 10.